This T cell receptor beta chain derives from a study of cytomegalovirus exposure and HLA in healthy donors. The PCR employed 60 Vbeta primers together with 13 Jbeta primers. Sequencing used immunoSEQ multiplex PCR; TCRdb keeps in-frame clones, though not all of them. Of about 120,000 clones in the sample, about four fifths are singletons; the top ten hold more than 1.4%. The sample taken for sequencing was PBMCs. This TCR was sampled from a woman in her late teens or twenties in good health and CMV-seronegative.

The CDR3 DNA follows: TGTGCCAGCAGCTTCCCCAACCGGGGGACTGAAGCTTTCTTT. Encoded protein: CASSFPNRGTEAFF. The chain couples TRBV11-1 to TRBJ1-1; D possibly corresponds to TRBD1 (5 bases). Trimming took 3 bases from V and 5 from J, leaving 13 bases between them. Germline V gives CDR1 SGHAT, CDR2 FQDESV (reference sequence). CDR3 length: 14 amino acids. The full variable domain, completed using reference TRBV11-1 and TRBJ1-1, is EAEVAQSPRYKITEKSQAVAFWCDPISGHATLYWYRQILGQGPELLVQFQDESVVDDSQLPKDRFSAERLKGVDSTLKIQPAELGDSAMYLCASSFPNRGTEAFFGQGTRLTVV.